The text below deals with one T cell receptor beta chain. The data were obtained in a study of blood T cell repertoires in COVID-19. Background on the study: Sources were T cells, B-cell-depleted T cells, or PBMCs; the material itself was cDNA or gDNA.

The authors' processing: Cell counts per sample came from amplifying reference gene primers. The table came from immunoSEQ multiplex PCR; TCRdb's copy has only in-frame clones and leaves some out. V and J calls and clone size are those listed in that table; D and trimming were worked out from the DNA. Seen here are roughly 140,000 clones, roughly four fifths observed once, and the top ten hold approximately 1.6%. Each exposed participant met a COVID-19 case in the 2 weeks preceding study entry. The clonotype originates from a woman aged 18 to 35 who had been exposed to COVID-19. Sequencing was done on a sample of PBMCs or T cells enriched from blood (not recorded which).

Here the CDR3 DNA reads TGCGCCAGCAGCACCGGGACAGGGGGAAGAGATGAGCAGTTCTTC. It translates to CASSTGTGGRDEQFF. The rearrangement joins TRBV5-1 to TRBJ2-1, with 11 positions matching TRBD1. In germline, CDR1 is SGHRS, CDR2 YFSETQ. The CDR3 covers 15 residues. V shed 4 bases, J shed 8 bases, and the junction held 8 bases outside the gene matches.